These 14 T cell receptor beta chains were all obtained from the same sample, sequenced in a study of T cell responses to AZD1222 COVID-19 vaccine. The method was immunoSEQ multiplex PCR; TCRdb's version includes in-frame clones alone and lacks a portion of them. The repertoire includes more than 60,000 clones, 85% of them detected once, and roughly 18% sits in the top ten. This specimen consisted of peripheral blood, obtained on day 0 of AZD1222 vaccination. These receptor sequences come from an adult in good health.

CDR3 sequence (DNA): TGCGCCAGCAGCTTCTTGACAGGGGGGGAAACTAATGAAAAACTGTTTTTT. It translates to CASSFLTGGETNEKLFF. J is TRBJ1-4 and V is TRBV5-1; 9 positions match TRBD1. The germline V gene encodes CDR1 SGHRS and CDR2 YFSETQ. The CDR3 has 17 amino acids. V dropped 2 bases and J dropped 1; count of bases not matched to a gene: 6.

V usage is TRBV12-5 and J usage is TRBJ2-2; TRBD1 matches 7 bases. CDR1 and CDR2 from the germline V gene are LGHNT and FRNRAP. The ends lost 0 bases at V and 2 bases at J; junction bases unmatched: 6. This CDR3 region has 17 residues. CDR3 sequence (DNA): TGTGCTAGTGGTTTGGTCCGGGACAGCCATAACACCGGGGAGCTGTTTTTT. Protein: CASGLVRDSHNTGELFF.

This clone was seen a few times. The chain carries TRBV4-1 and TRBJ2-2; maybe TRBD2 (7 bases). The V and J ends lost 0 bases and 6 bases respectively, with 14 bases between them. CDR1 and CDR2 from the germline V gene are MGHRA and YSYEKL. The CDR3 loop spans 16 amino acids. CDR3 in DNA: TGCGCCAGCAGCCAAGAGCCGGGGGGCAGGGCCGGGGAGCTGTTTTTT. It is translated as CASSQEPGGRAGELFF.

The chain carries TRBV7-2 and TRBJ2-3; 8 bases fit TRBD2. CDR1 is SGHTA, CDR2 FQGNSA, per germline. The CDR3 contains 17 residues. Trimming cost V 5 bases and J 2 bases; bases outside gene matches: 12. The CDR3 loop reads CASSPRLRAGATDTQYF. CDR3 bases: TGTGCCAGCAGCCCCCGACTGAGAGCGGGGGCCACAGATACGCAGTATTTT.

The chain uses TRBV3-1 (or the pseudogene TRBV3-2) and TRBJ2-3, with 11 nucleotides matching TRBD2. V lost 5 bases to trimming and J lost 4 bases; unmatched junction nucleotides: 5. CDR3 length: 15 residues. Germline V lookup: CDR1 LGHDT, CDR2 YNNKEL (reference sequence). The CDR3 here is CASSLAGGVADTQYF. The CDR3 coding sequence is TGTGCCAGCAGCTTAGCGGGGGGGGTGGCAGATACGCAGTATTTT.

The CDR3 loop is CASSIALLKTQYF. As DNA, the CDR3 is TGTGCCAGTAGTATCGCCCTTTTGAAGACCCAGTACTTC. This sequence joins TRBV19 and TRBJ2-5; D is unclear. This CDR3 is built from 13 residues. CDR1 is LNHDA and CDR2 is SQIVND in the germline V gene (reference sequence). The V gene lost 3 bases and the J gene lost 6 bases, with 11 bases spanning the gap.

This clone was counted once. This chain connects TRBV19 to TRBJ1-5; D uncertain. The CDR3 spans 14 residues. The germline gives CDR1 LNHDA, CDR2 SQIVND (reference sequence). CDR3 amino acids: CAGSRAAGNQPQHF. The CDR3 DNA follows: TGTGCAGGAAGTCGTGCGGCTGGCAATCAGCCCCAGCATTTT.

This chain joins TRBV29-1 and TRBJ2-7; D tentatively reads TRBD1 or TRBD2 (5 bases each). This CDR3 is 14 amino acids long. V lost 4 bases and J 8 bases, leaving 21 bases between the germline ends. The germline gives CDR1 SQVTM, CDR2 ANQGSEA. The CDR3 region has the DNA TGCAGCGTTGCCCTGTCGGGACCCCAGGGCAAGCAGTACTTC. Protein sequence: CSVALSGPQGKQYF.

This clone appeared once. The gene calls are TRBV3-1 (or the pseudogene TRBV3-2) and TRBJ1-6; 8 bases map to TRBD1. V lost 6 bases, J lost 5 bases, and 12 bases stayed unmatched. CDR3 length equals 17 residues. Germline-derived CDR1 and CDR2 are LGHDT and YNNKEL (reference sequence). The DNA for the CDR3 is TGTGCCAGCAGGGCCGGAGACAGGGGAACCCATAATTCACCCCTCCACTTT. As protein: CASRAGDRGTHNSPLHF.

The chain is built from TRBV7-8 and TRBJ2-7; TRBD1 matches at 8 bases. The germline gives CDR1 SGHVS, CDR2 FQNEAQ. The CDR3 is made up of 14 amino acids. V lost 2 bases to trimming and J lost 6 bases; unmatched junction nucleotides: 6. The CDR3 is CASSLMDRASEQYF. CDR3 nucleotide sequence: TGTGCCAGCAGCTTAATGGACAGGGCTAGCGAGCAGTACTTC.

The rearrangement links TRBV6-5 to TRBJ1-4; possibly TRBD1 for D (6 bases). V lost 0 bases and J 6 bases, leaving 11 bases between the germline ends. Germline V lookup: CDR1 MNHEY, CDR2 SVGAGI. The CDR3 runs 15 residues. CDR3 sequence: CASSYSGRGDEKLFF. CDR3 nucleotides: TGTGCCAGCAGTTACTCGGGCAGGGGCGATGAAAAACTGTTTTTT.

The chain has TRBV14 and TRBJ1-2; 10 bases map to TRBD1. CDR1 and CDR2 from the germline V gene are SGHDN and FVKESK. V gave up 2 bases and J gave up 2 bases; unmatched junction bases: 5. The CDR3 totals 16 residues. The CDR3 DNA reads TGTGCCAGCAGCCAACTCACGGGACAGGGGAACTATGGCTACACCTTC. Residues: CASSQLTGQGNYGYTF.

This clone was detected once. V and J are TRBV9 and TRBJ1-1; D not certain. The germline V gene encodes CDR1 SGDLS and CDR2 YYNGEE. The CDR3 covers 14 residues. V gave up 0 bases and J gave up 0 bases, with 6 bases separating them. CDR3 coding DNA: TGTGCCAGCAGCGTAGTCGGACTGAACACTGAAGCTTTCTTT. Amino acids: CASSVVGLNTEAFF.

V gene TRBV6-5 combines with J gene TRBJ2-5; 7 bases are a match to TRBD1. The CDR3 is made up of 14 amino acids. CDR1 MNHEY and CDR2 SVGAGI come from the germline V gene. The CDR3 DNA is TGTGCTACGACGAAGGGGGCGTCCGGGGAGACCCAGTACTTC. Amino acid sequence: CATTKGASGETQYF.